These 10 T cell receptor beta chains share one sample of origin, sequenced in a study of prognosis after radiotherapy for stage I lung cancer. Two-round multiplex PCR on genomic DNA was the method by which TCR beta CDR3 was amplified. First-round PCR used primers specific to each TRBV and TRBJ gene. MiXCR, run by TCRdb on the multiplex PCR reads, gives a single entry per CDR3 protein. The table includes roughly 26,000 distinct CDR3 sequences, approximately 31% detected once. Sequenced material: PBMCs, taken before or after stereotactic body radiation therapy (not recorded which). The receptors stem from a donor older than 45 with non-small cell lung cancer.

This clonotype has at least ten counts. The chain is built from TRBV29-1 and TRBJ2-1; TRBD2 matches 10 bases. Germline CDR1 is SQVTM and CDR2 is ANQGSEA. The CDR3 runs to 17 residues. V dropped 0 bases and J dropped 7; count of bases not matched to a gene: 12. CDR3 sequence reads: CSVEDPQLAGTLNEQFF. CDR3 bases: TGCAGCGTTGAAGATCCCCAACTAGCGGGAACCCTAAATGAGCAGTTCTTC.

This clonotype was seen at least ten times. The V call is TRBV9, the J call TRBJ2-3, with TRBD2 matching over 10 bases. Germline lookup yields CDR1 SGDLS and CDR2 YYNGEE. The ends lost 0 bases at V and 5 bases at J; junction bases unmatched: 9. The CDR3 runs 17 residues. The CDR3: CASSVDPSGGAIDTQYF. The CDR3 coding sequence is TGTGCCAGCAGCGTAGACCCCAGCGGGGGGGCCATAGATACGCAGTATTTT.

This clonotype was counted ten times or more. The junction shows a germline mismatch at one end, possibly a read error. The chain combines TRBV6-1 with TRBJ2-1; 11 bases match TRBD2. This CDR3 spans 16 amino acids. CDR1 and CDR2 from the germline V gene are MNHNS and SASEGT. The CDR3 loop reads CASSEMTGTSGHERFF. The DNA for the CDR3 is TGTGCCAGCAGTGAAATGACCGGGACTAGCGGTCATGAGCGGTTCTTC.

This clonotype was picked up many times. V usage is TRBV20-1 and J usage is TRBJ1-5, with D unresolved. The V gene lost 2 bases and the J gene lost 0 bases, with 14 bases spanning the gap. Germline V lookup: CDR1 DFQATT, CDR2 SNEGSKA (reference sequence). This CDR3 comprises 16 residues. The CDR3 loop reads CSARLPGRNSNQPQHF. CDR3 coding DNA: TGCAGTGCTAGATTACCGGGCCGAAATAGCAATCAGCCCCAGCATTTT.

The chain couples TRBV5-1 to TRBJ2-1; a possible D gene is TRBD1 (6 bases). Germline V gene lookup returns CDR1 SGHRS and CDR2 YFSETQ. The germline V and J ends were trimmed by 0 bases and 0 bases, with 13 bases remaining between them. This CDR3 has 17 amino acids. The CDR3: CASSLAAGASSYNEQFF. CDR3 sequence (DNA): TGCGCCAGCAGCTTGGCCGCAGGGGCCAGCTCCTACAATGAGCAGTTCTTC.

V gene TRBV6-1 combines with J gene TRBJ2-1, with 8 bases that match TRBD1. This CDR3 contains 15 residues. Germline-derived CDR1 and CDR2 are MNHNS and SASEGT. J lost 0 bases, V lost 5 bases, and 3 bases had no gene match. The DNA of the CDR3 is TGTGCCAGCAGTCCGGACAGGGACTCCTACAATGAGCAGTTCTTC. Residues: CASSPDRDSYNEQFF.

The V call is TRBV12-3 or TRBV12-4, the J call TRBJ2-1, with D unresolved. The CDR3 is 12 residues long. V was pared by 7 bases and J by 6 bases, with 10 bases between. The CDR3 here is CASTRFGNEQFF. The CDR3 DNA is TGTGCCAGCACGAGATTCGGCAATGAGCAGTTCTTC.

The table lists this clonotype with many counts. V usage is TRBV4-2 and J usage is TRBJ1-2; 9 nucleotides line up with TRBD1. Germline CDR1 LGHNA, CDR2 YNFKEQ. The CDR3 spans 16 residues. The V gene end was trimmed by 0 bases and the J gene end by 4 bases; junction bases not matched to a gene: 6. This CDR3 is CASSQEYRQGVYGYTF. The CDR3, as DNA: TGTGCCAGCAGCCAAGAATATAGACAGGGGGTCTATGGCTACACCTTC.

This clonotype was picked up many times. V gene TRBV5-1 combines with J gene TRBJ1-4, with D maybe TRBD1 (5 bases). Germline values: CDR1 SGHRS, CDR2 YFSETQ. V lost 1 base to trimming and J lost 5 bases, with 15 bases between them. The CDR3 loop spans 16 amino acids. The CDR3 region has the DNA TGCGCCAGCAGCTTGAGACCCAGGGATGAGAATGAAAAACTGTTTTTT. Protein sequence: CASSLRPRDENEKLFF. Using reference TRBV5-1 and TRBJ1-4 for the parts outside the CDR3, the full variable domain is KAGVTQTPRYLIKTRGQQVTLSCSPISGHRSVSWYQQTPGQGLQFLFEYFSETQRNKGNFPGRFSGRQFSNSRSEMNVSTLELGDSALYLCASSLRPRDENEKLFFGSGTQLSVL.

On this clonotype itself: A much larger clone differs by one base, so this may be a read error. The rearrangement joins TRBV19 to TRBJ2-1; 7 bases map to TRBD1. The junction had 18 bases not matched to a gene; V was cut back by 8 bases and J by 5 bases. Germline lookup yields CDR1 LNHDA and CDR2 SQIVND (reference sequence). The CDR3 is made up of 17 amino acids. This CDR3 is CASLYTKYTGTDNEQFF. DNA of the CDR3: TGTGCCAGTCTATACACAAAGTATACCGGGACAGACAATGAGCAGTTCTTC.